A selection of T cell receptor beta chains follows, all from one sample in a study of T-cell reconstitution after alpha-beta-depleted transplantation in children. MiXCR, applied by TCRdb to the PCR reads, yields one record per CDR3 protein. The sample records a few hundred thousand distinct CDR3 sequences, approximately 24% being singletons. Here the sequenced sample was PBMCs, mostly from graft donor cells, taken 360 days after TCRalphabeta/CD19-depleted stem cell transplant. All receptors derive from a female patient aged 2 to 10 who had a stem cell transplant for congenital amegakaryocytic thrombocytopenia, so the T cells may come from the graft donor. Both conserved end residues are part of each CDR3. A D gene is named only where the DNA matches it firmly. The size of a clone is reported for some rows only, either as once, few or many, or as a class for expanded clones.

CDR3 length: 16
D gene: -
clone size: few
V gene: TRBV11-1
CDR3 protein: CASSGHSGSNTGELFF

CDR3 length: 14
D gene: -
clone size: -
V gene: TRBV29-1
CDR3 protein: CSAGSRPTNYGYTF

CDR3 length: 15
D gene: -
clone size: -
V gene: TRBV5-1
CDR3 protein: CASSLGSPSTGELFF

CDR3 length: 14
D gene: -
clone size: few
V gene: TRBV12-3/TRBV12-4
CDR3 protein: CASSFVSTGNTIYF

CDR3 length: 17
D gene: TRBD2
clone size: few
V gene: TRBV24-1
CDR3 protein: CATMGRTSGPNTGELFF

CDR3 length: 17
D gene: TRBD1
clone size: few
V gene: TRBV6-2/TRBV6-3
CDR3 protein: CASSYTLGGGSTDTQYF

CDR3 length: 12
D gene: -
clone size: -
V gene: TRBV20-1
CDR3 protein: CSPKGVQETQYF

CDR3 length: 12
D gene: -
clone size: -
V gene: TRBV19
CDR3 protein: CASSIRGAGAFF

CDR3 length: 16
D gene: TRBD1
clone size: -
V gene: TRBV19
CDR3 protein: CASSMTGAYSGTEAFF

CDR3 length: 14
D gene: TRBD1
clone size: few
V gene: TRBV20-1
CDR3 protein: CSARRTGNNDEQFF

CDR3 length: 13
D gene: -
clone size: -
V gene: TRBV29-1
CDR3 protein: CSVDVGVFREQFF

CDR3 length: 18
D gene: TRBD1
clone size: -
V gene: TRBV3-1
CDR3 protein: CASSRPGQGTSGANVLTF